This T cell receptor beta chain was observed in a study of blood T cell repertoires in COVID-19. Measured with immunoSEQ multiplex PCR; TCRdb has only the in-frame clones, and not every one. Of about 220,000 clones in the sample, 70% to 85% are singletons; the top ten hold under 3.5%. Cohort allocation depended upon clinical history that participants reported. Trimming at V came to 0 bases and at J to 1 base, leaving 10 bases not matched to a gene. This CDR3 has 17 residues. Germline V lookup: CDR1 SGHRS, CDR2 YFSETQ. The sequenced sample was PBMCs or T cells enriched from blood (not recorded which). This rearrangement joins TRBV5-1 to TRBJ2-7; 7 bases agree with TRBD2. This receptor was identified in a woman aged 60-75 years who had recovered from COVID-19. The CDR3 reads CASSLATSARQSYEQYF. The CDR3 DNA is TGCGCCAGCAGCTTGGCCACTAGCGCCCGGCAGTCCTACGAGCAGTACTTC.